These T cell receptor beta chains were read from a single sample in a study of blood T cells in healthy people across ages. MiXCR, applied by TCRdb to the 5' RACE reads, yields one record per CDR3 protein. The sample holds more than 800,000 distinct CDR3 sequences, under 35% seen once. Sequencing was performed on blood. The receptors come from a woman of 80 years or more in good health. Each CDR3 is given with its conserved first and last residue. A D gene is named only where the DNA matches it firmly. Only part of the rows carry a size: once, few, many, or a class if the clone is expanded.

TRBJ1-2,-,many,TRBV12-3/TRBV12-4,TGTGCCAGCAGTTTCCAGGGGAACTATGGCTACACCTTC,CASSFQGNYGYTF
TRBJ1-2,TRBD1,many,TRBV2,TGTGCCAGCAACAACAGGGGGCGGCTCTATGGCTACACCTTC,CASNNRGRLYGYTF
TRBJ1-1,TRBD1,few,TRBV5-1,TGCGCCAGCAGACGTCTACCGGGACAGGGGACCACTGAAGCTTTCTTT,CASRRLPGQGTTEAFF
TRBJ2-7,-,many,TRBV6-2/TRBV6-3,TGTGCCAGCACCCCGGGGGCGTCCTACGAGCAGTACTTC,CASTPGASYEQYF
TRBJ2-2,-,-,TRBV7-2,TGTGTCAGCAGCTTCCGCTACCCCATGAACACCGGGGAGCTGTTTTTT,CVSSFRYPMNTGELFF
TRBJ2-2,-,-,TRBV28,TGTGCCAGCAGTTTTGGGGGGCTCTACACCGGGGAGCGGTTTTTT,CASSFGGLYTGERFF
TRBJ1-2,TRBD1,many,TRBV6-2/TRBV6-3,TGTGCCAGCAGTTACGCACAGGGGAACTATGGCTACACCTTC,CASSYAQGNYGYTF
TRBJ2-3,TRBD2,many,TRBV5-1,TGCGCCAGCAGCTTGCAGCGGGGGAAGACAGATACGCAGTATTTT,CASSLQRGKTDTQYF
TRBJ2-1,TRBD2,-,TRBV28,TGTGCCAGCAGTTTCGTGACTAGCGGGAGAGGAGAGCAGTTCTTC,CASSFVTSGRGEQFF
TRBJ1-2,-,-,TRBV7-2,TGTGCCAGCAGCACCCAAAGGGGGGAGGGCTATGGCTACACCTTC,CASSTQRGEGYGYTF
TRBJ2-3,-,many,TRBV20-1,TGCAGTGCTAGAGATCTACCGTCTAGCACAGATACGCAGTATTTT,CSARDLPSSTDTQYF
TRBJ2-1,TRBD1,many,TRBV20-1,TGCAGTGCTAGAGGTAGGACAGGGGTGTACAATGAGCAGTTCTTC,CSARGRTGVYNEQFF
TRBJ1-5,-,-,TRBV5-5,TGTGCCAGCGGCTTGGGCAATCAGCCCCAGCATTTT,CASGLGNQPQHF
TRBJ2-7,TRBD1,-,TRBV6-5,TGTGCCAGCAGATGGGACAGAGACTCCTACGAGCAGTACTTC,CASRWDRDSYEQYF
TRBJ1-1,TRBD1,-,TRBV6-5,TGTGCCAGCAGCCCGGACAGGGTGAGCACTAAAGCTTTCTTT,CASSPDRVSTKAFF
TRBJ1-1,-,-,TRBV7-2,TGTGCCAGCAGCGGCGGCAGGCGGAACACTGAAGCTTTCTTT,CASSGGRRNTEAFF
TRBJ2-1,-,many,TRBV20-1,TGCAGTGCTAGCCCCAGGGGAAGCTCCTACAATGAGCAGTTCTTC,CSASPRGSSYNEQFF
TRBJ2-7,TRBD2,few,TRBV20-1,TGCAGTGCTAGATCGTTAACGGGACTAGCGGAAATCAGCTCCTACGAGCAGTACTTC,CSARSLTGLAEISSYEQYF
TRBJ1-2,-,many,TRBV7-2,TGTGCCAGCAGCTTAGCCCCCACAGGGCACTACTATGGCTACACCTTC,CASSLAPTGHYYGYTF
TRBJ2-3,-,-,TRBV5-1,TGCGCCAGCAAATATTGGTCCAACACGGGACGGAGTACAGATACGCAGTATTTT,CASKYWSNTGRSTDTQYF
TRBJ2-1,-,many,TRBV4-1,TGCGCCAGCAGCCAAGATCAAAACAGAGGGTACAATGAGCAGTTCTTC,CASSQDQNRGYNEQFF
TRBJ1-4,-,few,TRBV3-1,TGTGCCAGCAGCGCAGGGTTAATGCTTGAAAAACTGTTTTTT,CASSAGLMLEKLFF
TRBJ2-1,-,-,TRBV10-3,TGTGCCATCACCGGACTCCCTACGAGTGAGCAGTTCTTC,CAITGLPTSEQFF
TRBJ1-1,-,many,TRBV7-2,TGTGCCAGCAGCTTCCCCCGGAGGGGAACTGAAGCTTTCTTT,CASSFPRRGTEAFF
TRBJ2-7,TRBD2,many,TRBV20-1,TGCAGTGCTAGAGACTCACCGGGAGGGATCTACGAGCAGTACTTC,CSARDSPGGIYEQYF
TRBJ2-1,-,-,TRBV5-4,TGTGCCAGCAGCTTGGGAGGGACACCCTACGATGAGCAGTTCTTC,CASSLGGTPYDEQFF
TRBJ2-3,-,many,TRBV7-2,TGTGCCAGCAGCTTAGAACCAGCTAGCACAGATACGCAGTATTTT,CASSLEPASTDTQYF
TRBJ2-1,-,few,TRBV29-1,TGCAGCGTCGCCCGACAAAATGAGCAGTTCTTC,CSVARQNEQFF
TRBJ2-7,-,once,TRBV20-1,TGCAGTGCTAGTCTCAGCTCCTACGGGCAGTACTTC,CSASLSSYGQYF
TRBJ2-7,-,many,TRBV3-1,TGTGCCAGCAGCCAAGGTTGGTCGCTGACCTACGAGCAGTACTTC,CASSQGWSLTYEQYF
TRBJ2-7,-,-,TRBV6-5,TGTGCCAGCAGAAGACAGGATTCCGAGCAGTACTTC,CASRRQDSEQYF
TRBJ2-1,-,many,TRBV7-2,TGTGCCAGCAGCCTCCGACAGGCGCAAAACAATGAGCAGTTCTTC,CASSLRQAQNNEQFF
TRBJ2-5,-,-,TRBV12-3/TRBV12-4,TGTGCCAGCAATTCCGGAGGACCGTCGAGTGGAGAGCAGTACTTC,CASNSGGPSSGEQYF
TRBJ2-5,-,-,TRBV20-1,TGCAGTGCTAGGGGGTACGGGGGCCAAGAGACCCAGTACTTC,CSARGYGGQETQYF
TRBJ2-1,TRBD2,many,TRBV11-2,TGTGCCAGCAGAACCACTAGCGTCGCCTACAATGAGCAGTTCTTC,CASRTTSVAYNEQFF